The sequence of this T cell receptor (beta chain) was determined in a study of blood T cell repertoires in COVID-19. Overall study context: There were acute and convalescent COVID-19 samples, and they came from the United States, Italy and Spain.

The germline V gene encodes CDR1 MDHEN and CDR2 SYDVKM. CDR3 length: 14 amino acids. The V gene lost 7 bases and the J gene lost 2 bases, with 13 bases spanning the gap. Per the original data handling: Cell counts per sample came from amplifying reference gene primers. This table comes from immunoSEQ multiplex PCR, and its TCRdb copy is limited to in-frame clones, with some not included. That table supplies the V and J calls and clone size; D and trimming were determined from the DNA. This sample yields 75,000 to 100,000 clones, of which approximately 89% are seen a single time; less than 20% belongs to the top ten.

Material for sequencing was peripheral blood. This clonotype was sampled from a human donor in a cohort sampled during active COVID-19. V usage is TRBV28 and J usage is TRBJ2-3; D is possibly TRBD2 (5 bases). The CDR3 DNA is TGTGCCAGCACCACAGCGGTGGTCACAGATACGCAGTATTTT. It translates to CASTTAVVTDTQYF.